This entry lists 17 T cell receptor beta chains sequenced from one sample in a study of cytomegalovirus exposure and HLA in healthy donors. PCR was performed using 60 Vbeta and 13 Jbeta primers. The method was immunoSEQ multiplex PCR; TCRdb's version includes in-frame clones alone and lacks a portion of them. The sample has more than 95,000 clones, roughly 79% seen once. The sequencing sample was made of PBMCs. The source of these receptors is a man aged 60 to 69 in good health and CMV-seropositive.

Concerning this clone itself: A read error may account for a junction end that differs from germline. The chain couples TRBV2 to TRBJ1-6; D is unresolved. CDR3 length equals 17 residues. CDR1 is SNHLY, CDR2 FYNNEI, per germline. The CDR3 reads CASHMLVEQNNNSPPHF. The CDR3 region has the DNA TGTGCCAGCCATATGCTAGTGGAGCAGAACAATAATTCACCCCCCCACTTT.

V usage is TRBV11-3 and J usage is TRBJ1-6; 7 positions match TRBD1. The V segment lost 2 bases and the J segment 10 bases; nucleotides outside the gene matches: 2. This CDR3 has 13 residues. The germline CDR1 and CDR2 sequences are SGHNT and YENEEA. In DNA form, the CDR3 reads TGTGCCAGCAGCTTACTCAGGGGGTCACCCCTCCACTTT. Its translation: CASSLLRGSPLHF.

CDR3 nucleotides: TGTGCCAGCAGCCGACTAGCGGGGACCCAAGAGACCCAGTACTTC. This encodes CASSRLAGTQETQYF. The rearrangement uses TRBV18 and TRBJ2-5, with 11 bases matching TRBD2. With 8 bases clipped from V and 1 base from J, the junction kept 6 bases outside the gene matches. Germline CDR1 is KGHSH and CDR2 is LQKENI. There are 15 residues in the CDR3.

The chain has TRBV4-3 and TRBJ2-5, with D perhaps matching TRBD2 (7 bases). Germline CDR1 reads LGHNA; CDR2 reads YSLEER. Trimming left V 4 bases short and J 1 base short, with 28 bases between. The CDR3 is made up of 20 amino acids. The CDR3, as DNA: TGCGCCAGCAGCCGGAAGGAGCGAGGTAAGGAGGGGGGGAGCCAAGAGACCCAGTACTTC. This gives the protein CASSRKERGKEGGSQETQYF.

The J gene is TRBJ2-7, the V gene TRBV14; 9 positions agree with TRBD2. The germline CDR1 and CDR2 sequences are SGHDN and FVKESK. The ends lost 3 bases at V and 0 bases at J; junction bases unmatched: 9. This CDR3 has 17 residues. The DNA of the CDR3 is TGTGCCAGCAGCCAGGGGGCCCTGCGGGGGGGCTCCTACGAGCAGTACTTC. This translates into CASSQGALRGGSYEQYF.

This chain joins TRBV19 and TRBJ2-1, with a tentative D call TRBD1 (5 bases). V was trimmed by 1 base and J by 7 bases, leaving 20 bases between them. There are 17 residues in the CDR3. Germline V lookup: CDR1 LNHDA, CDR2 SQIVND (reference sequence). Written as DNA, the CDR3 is TGTGCCAGTAGTATAGCCGTGGGGCTACCCAAGGGGAATGAGCAGTTCTTC. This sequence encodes CASSIAVGLPKGNEQFF.

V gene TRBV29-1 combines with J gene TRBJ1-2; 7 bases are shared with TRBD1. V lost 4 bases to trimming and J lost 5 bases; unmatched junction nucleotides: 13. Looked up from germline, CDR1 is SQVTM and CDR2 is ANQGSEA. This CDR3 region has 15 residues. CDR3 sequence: CSVGGNRGGGYGYTF. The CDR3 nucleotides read TGCAGCGTTGGGGGGAACAGGGGTGGGGGATATGGCTACACCTTC.

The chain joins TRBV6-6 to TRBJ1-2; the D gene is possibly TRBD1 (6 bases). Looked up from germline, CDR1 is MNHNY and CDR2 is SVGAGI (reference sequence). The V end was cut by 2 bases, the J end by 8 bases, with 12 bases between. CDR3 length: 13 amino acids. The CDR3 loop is CASSYTDRFGYTF. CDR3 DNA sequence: TGTGCCAGCAGTTACACCGACAGGTTCGGCTACACCTTC.

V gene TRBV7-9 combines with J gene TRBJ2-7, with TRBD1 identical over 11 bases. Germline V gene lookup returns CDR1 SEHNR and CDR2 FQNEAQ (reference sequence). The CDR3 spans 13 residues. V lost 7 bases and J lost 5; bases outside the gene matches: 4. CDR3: CASTGQGGHEQYF. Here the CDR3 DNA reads TGTGCCAGCACGGGACAGGGGGGACACGAGCAGTACTTC.

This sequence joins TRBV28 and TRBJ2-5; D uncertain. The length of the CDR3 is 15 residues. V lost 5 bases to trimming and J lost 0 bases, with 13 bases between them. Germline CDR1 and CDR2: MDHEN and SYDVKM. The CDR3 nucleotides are TGTGCCAGCAGTCCCGACAAATTGTACCAAGAGACCCAGTACTTC. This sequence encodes CASSPDKLYQETQYF.

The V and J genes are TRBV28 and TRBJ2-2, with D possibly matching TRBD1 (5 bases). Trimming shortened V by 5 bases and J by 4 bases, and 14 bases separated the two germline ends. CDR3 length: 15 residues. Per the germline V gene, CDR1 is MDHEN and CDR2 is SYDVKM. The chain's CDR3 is CASSRRVQGTGELFF. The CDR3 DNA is TGTGCCAGCAGTCGTCGCGTTCAGGGCACCGGGGAGCTGTTTTTT.

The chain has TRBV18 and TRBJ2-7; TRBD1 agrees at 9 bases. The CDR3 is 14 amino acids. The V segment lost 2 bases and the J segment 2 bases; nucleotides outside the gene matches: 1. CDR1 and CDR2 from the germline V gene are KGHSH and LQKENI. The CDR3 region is CASSPTGGTYEQYF. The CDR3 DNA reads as TGTGCCAGCTCACCAACAGGGGGCACCTACGAGCAGTACTTC.

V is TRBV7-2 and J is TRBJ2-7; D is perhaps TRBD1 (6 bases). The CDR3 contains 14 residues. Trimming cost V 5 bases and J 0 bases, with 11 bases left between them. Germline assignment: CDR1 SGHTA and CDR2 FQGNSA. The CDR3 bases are TGTGCCAGCAGCCGCACAGGGAACTCCTACGAGCAGTACTTC. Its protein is CASSRTGNSYEQYF. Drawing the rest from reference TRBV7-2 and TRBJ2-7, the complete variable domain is GAGVSQSPSNKVTEKGKDVELRCDPISGHTALYWYRQSLGQGLEFLIYFQGNSAPDKSGLPSDRFSAERTGGSVSTLTIQRTQQEDSAVYLCASSRTGNSYEQYFGPGTRLTVT.

CDR3 in DNA: TGCGCCAGCACCACGTCGGGACAGGGTGTGGGAACCGGGGAGCTGTTTTTT. Residues: CASTTSGQGVGTGELFF. The J gene is TRBJ2-2, the V gene TRBV5-1; TRBD1 aligns across 9 bases. The V gene end was trimmed by 6 bases and the J gene end by 5 bases; junction bases not matched to a gene: 14. Germline V gene data show CDR1 as SGHRS and CDR2 as YFSETQ. The CDR3 is 17 residues long.

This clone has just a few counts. CDR3 DNA sequence: TGCGCCAGCAGCCAAGCGTCGACAGGGAACACTGAAGCTTTCTTT. Its protein product is CASSQASTGNTEAFF. The chain combines TRBV4-1 with TRBJ1-1, with D perhaps matching TRBD1 (6 bases). The CDR3 extends over 15 amino acids. The V and J ends lost 1 base and 1 base respectively, with 10 bases between them. The V gene's germline CDR1 is MGHRA and CDR2 YSYEKL.

The CDR3 is CASSLIGQGLSGANVLTF. The DNA for the CDR3 is TGTGCCAGCAGCTTGATCGGACAGGGACTCTCTGGGGCCAACGTCCTGACTTTC. The chain uses TRBV5-6 and TRBJ2-6; 8 bases agree with TRBD1. Germline V gives CDR1 SGHDT, CDR2 YYEEEE. Trimming removed 1 base from V and 0 bases from J; junction bases left unmatched: 6. CDR3 length: 18 residues.

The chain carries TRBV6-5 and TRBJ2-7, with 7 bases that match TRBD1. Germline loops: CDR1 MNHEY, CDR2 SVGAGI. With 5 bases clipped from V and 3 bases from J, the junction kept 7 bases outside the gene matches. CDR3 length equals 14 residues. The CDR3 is CASSQQTGFYEQYF. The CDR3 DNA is TGTGCCAGCAGTCAACAGACAGGGTTCTACGAGCAGTACTTC.